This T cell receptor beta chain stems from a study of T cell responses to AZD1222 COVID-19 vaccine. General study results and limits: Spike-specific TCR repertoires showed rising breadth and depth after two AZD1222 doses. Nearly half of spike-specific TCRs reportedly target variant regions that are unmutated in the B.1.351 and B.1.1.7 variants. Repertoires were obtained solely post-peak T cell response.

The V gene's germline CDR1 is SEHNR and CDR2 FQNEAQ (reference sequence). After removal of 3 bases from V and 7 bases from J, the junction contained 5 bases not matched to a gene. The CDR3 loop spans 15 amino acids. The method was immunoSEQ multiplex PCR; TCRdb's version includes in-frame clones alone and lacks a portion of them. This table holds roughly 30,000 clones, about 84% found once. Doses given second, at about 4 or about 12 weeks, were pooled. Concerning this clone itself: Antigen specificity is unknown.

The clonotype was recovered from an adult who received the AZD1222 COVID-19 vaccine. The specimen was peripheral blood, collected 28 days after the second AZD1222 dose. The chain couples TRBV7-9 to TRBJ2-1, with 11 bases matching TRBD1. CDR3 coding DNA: TGTGCCAGCAGCTTCGGACAGGGGGCAGGTAATGAGCAGTTCTTC. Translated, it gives CASSFGQGAGNEQFF.